The T cell receptor beta chain under discussion was sequenced for a study of T cell responses to AZD1222 COVID-19 vaccine. Sequencing used immunoSEQ multiplex PCR; TCRdb keeps in-frame clones, though not all of them. The table includes about 110,000 clones, about 90% detected once. Germline V CDR1 and CDR2: SGDLS, YYNGEE. This CDR3 region has 16 residues. V shed 4 bases, J shed 6 bases, and the junction held 10 bases outside the gene matches. The specimen was peripheral blood, collected on day 0 of AZD1222 vaccination. The TCR originated in an adult in good health. The chain employs TRBV9 and TRBJ1-1, with 12 bases that match TRBD1. The CDR3 is CASSKRRGTGGSEAFF. Here the CDR3 DNA reads TGTGCCAGCAGCAAAAGGAGGGGGACAGGGGGCTCTGAAGCTTTCTTT.